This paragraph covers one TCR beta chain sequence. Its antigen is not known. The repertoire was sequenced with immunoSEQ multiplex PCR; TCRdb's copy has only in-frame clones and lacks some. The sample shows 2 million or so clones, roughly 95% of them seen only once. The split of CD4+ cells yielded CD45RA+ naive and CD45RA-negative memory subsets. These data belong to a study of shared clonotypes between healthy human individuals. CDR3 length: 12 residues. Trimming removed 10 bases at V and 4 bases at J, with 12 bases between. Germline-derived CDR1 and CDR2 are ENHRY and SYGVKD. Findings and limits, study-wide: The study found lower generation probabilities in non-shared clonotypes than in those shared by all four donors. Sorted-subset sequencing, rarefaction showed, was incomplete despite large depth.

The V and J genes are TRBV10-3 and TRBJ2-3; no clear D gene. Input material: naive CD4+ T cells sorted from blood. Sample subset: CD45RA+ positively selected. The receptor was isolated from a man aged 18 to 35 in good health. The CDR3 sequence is CATGWTADTQYF. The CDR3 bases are TGTGCCACCGGCTGGACGGCAGATACGCAGTATTTT.